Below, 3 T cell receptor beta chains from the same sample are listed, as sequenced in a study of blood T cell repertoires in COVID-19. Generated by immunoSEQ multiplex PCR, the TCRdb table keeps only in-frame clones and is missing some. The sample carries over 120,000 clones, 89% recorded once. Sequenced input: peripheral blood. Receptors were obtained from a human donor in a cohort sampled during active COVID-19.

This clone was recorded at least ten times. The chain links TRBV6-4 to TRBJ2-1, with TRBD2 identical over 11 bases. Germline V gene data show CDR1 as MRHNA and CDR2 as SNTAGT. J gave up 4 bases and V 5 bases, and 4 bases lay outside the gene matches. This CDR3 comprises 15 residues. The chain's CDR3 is CASSQLAGEYNEQFF. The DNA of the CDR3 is TGTGCCAGCAGTCAACTAGCGGGGGAGTACAATGAGCAGTTCTTC.

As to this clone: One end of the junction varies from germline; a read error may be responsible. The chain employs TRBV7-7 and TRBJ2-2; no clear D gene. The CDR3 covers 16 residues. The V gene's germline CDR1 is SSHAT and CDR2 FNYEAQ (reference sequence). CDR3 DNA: TGTGCTAGCAGCTTACAAGTAGAAGCGAACACCGGGGAGCTGTTTTTT. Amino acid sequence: CASSLQVEANTGELFF.

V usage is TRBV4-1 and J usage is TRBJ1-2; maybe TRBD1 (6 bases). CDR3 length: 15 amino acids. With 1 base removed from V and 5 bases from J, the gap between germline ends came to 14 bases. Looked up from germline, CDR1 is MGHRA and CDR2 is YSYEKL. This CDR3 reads CASSQVVRQEYGYTF. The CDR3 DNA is TGCGCCAGCAGCCAAGTTGTGCGACAGGAGTATGGCTACACCTTC.